This T cell receptor beta chain was recovered during a study of blood T cells in healthy people across ages. Sample-barcoded 5' priming and a J-beta primer mix drove a second PCR of about 6 to 12 cycles. MiXCR, run by TCRdb on the 5' RACE reads, gives a single entry per CDR3 protein. The sample includes roughly 1,300,000 distinct CDR3 sequences, around 59% of them seen just once. The V segment lost 2 bases and the J segment 1 base; nucleotides outside the gene matches: 2. CDR1 MGHRA and CDR2 YSYEKL come from the germline V gene. The length of the CDR3 is 16 residues. Donors were healthy Caucasian individuals from Russia aged roughly 6 to 95.

The TCR comes from a man in his late teens or twenties in good health. The rearrangement uses TRBV4-1 and TRBJ2-2, with 9 bases that match TRBD1. Sequencing input: blood. CDR3 region: CASSQWGQGNTGELFF. The DNA of the CDR3 is TGCGCCAGCAGCCAATGGGGACAGGGGAACACCGGGGAGCTGTTTTTT.